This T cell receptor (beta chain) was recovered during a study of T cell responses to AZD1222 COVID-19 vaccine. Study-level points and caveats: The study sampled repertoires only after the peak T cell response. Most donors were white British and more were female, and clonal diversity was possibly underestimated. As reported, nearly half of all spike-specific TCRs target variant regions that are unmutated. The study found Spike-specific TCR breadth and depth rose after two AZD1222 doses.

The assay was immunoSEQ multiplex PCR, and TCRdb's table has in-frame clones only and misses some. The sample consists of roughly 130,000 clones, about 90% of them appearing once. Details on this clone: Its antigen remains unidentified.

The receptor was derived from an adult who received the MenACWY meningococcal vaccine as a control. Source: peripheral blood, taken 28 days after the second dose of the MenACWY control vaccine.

CDR3 sequence (DNA): TGTGCCAGCAGCCAAGATAAGGGAGATCAGCCCCAGCATTTT. This sequence encodes CASSQDKGDQPQHF. The V and J genes are TRBV3-1 (or the pseudogene TRBV3-2) and TRBJ1-5; no clear D. Trimming cost V 0 bases and J 5 bases, with 8 bases left between them. CDR3 length: 14 residues. CDR1 and CDR2 from the germline V gene are LGHDT and YNNKEL (reference sequence).